This TCR beta chain appears in the sequencing data of a study of T cell repertoires in cytomegalovirus infection. Study at large: Indicated by public TCR beta signatures were CMV infection and matching HLA type.

Details on this clonotype: The antigen is unknown.

TCRdb ran MiXCR on the reads and lists one entry per CDR3 protein. The sample carries approximately 71,000 distinct CDR3 sequences, roughly 20% recorded once. Germline V gives CDR1 SGHVS, CDR2 FNYEAQ. The CDR3 runs to 16 residues. The junction had 8 bases not matched to a gene; V was cut back by 0 bases and J by 5 bases. This chain joins TRBV7-6 and TRBJ2-7; 9 bases line up with TRBD1. Here the sequenced sample was CD8+ T cells from cultured PBMCs, taken from culture after CMV antigen stimulation. The origin of this receptor is a human donor in good health (CMV status not recorded). Some clones in this sample may be carry-over from other donors' samples. Here the CDR3 DNA reads TGTGCCAGCAGCTTAGCCGGGACAGGGCCACGGGACGAGCAGTACTTC. Translated, it gives CASSLAGTGPRDEQYF. The full variable domain, completed using reference TRBV7-6 and TRBJ2-7, is GAGVSQSPRYKVTKRGQDVALRCDPISGHVSLYWYRQALGQGPEFLTYFNYEAQQDKSGLPNDRFSAERPEGSISTLTIQRTEQRDSAMYRCASSLAGTGPRDEQYFGPGTRLTVT.